This T cell receptor beta chain was documented in a study of graft-versus-host responses after intestinal transplantation. Study-level information: Induction using anti-thymocyte globulin, followed by tacrolimus and steroids for two to three years, was given to all recipients. Points from the study as a whole: Allograft graft-versus-host to host-versus-graft clonal ratios ran high in patients with graft-donor T cell macrochimerism. GvH clonotypes were identified within recipient marrow, with a subset emerging first in ileum or blood. Researchers found peak circulating GvH clone levels linked to early post-transplant HvG declines.

Comment on this clone: Its specificity is unknown.

Germline-derived CDR1 and CDR2 are MNHNY and SVGAGI (reference sequence). The V gene end was trimmed by 0 bases and the J gene end by 0 bases; junction bases not matched to a gene: 1. The CDR3 has 15 amino acids. Sequencing used immunoSEQ multiplex PCR; TCRdb keeps in-frame clones, though not all of them. The repertoire consists of tens of thousands of clones, with 92% occurring once and the leading ten covering about 0.28%. This chain connects TRBV6-6 to TRBJ2-7; TRBD1 matches at 8 bases. The clonotype originates from a human donor who received an intestinal transplant. The specimen was unstimulated CD4+ T cells sorted from spleen or lymph node cells, collected before intestinal transplant. The CDR3 DNA reads as TGTGCCAGCAGTTACTCCGGGACAGGCTCCTACGAGCAGTACTTC. The encoded protein is CASSYSGTGSYEQYF.